What follows describes a single TCR beta chain. Method: immunoSEQ multiplex PCR; TCRdb's copy keeps in-frame clones and lacks some. This table holds approximately 120,000 clones, approximately 91% found once. The record originates from a study of T cell responses to AZD1222 COVID-19 vaccine. Germline CDR1 is LNHNV and CDR2 is YYDKDF (reference sequence). With 3 bases removed from V and 4 bases from J, the gap between germline ends came to 21 bases. The length of the CDR3 is 17 residues. Sequences were derived from peripheral blood, sampled 28 days after the second AZD1222 dose. The TCR comes from an adult who received the AZD1222 COVID-19 vaccine. The rearrangement joins TRBV15 to TRBJ2-5, with D possibly being TRBD2 (7 bases). The CDR3 is CATSSGGRGNKGETQYF. The CDR3 DNA follows: TGTGCCACCAGCAGTGGGGGGAGGGGGAATAAAGGAGAGACCCAGTACTTC.